This T cell receptor (beta chain) was found in a study of human thymus T cells. V was cut by 3 bases and J by 3 bases, with 15 bases left in between. The CDR3 is 16 residues long. Per the germline V gene, CDR1 is MDHEN and CDR2 is SYDVKM. Method: immunoSEQ multiplex PCR; TCRdb's copy keeps in-frame clones and lacks some. The profile shows some 120,000 clones, about 94% of them singletons. Surgeons resected thymus tissue during corrective heart surgery. The receptor comes from a boy under three years old with a congenital heart defect but otherwise immunologically healthy. The chain has TRBV28 and TRBJ1-3; tentative D call: TRBD1 (6 bases). The sequencing sample was made of thymus tissue. The CDR3, as DNA: TGTGCCAGCAGTTTCCAGGGACACGGGCGTGGAAACACCATATATTTT. This sequence encodes CASSFQGHGRGNTIYF.